This entry describes one T cell receptor beta chain. Its matching antigen is unknown. Method: immunoSEQ multiplex PCR; TCRdb's copy keeps in-frame clones and lacks some. Among about 130,000 clones, 75% to 90% were seen once, and the ten largest hold about 4%. This entry belongs to a study of T cell responses to AZD1222 COVID-19 vaccine. The CDR3 is made up of 16 amino acids. Germline CDR1 and CDR2: SGHRS and YFSETQ. V shed 4 bases and J 0 bases; nucleotides not matched to a gene: 7. Study-wide results and limits: Nearly half of spike-specific TCRs reportedly target variant regions that are unmutated in the B.1.351 and B.1.1.7 variants. Just a handful of AZD1222 recipients tested seropositive at baseline.

The receptor comes from an adult in good health. The sample was peripheral blood, taken on day 0 of AZD1222 vaccination. This chain links TRBV5-1 with TRBJ2-3; 8 nucleotides match TRBD1. CDR3 sequence: CASSTGQGLSTDTQYF. The CDR3 bases are TGCGCCAGCAGCACCGGACAGGGCCTTAGCACAGATACGCAGTATTTT. The full variable domain, with the rest looked up from reference TRBV5-1 and TRBJ2-3, is KAGVTQTPRYLIKTRGQQVTLSCSPISGHRSVSWYQQTPGQGLQFLFEYFSETQRNKGNFPGRFSGRQFSNSRSEMNVSTLELGDSALYLCASSTGQGLSTDTQYFGPGTRLTVL.